The 17 T cell receptor beta chains given below trace back to one sample, sequenced in a study of control samples from healthy donors and cancer patients. Data came from immunoSEQ multiplex PCR; TCRdb stores just in-frame clones and leaves some out. Here the sample spans roughly 100,000 clones, roughly 90% being singletons. Sequenced sample: PBMCs. These TCRs come from a man aged 60 to 75 with lung cancer.

The rearrangement links TRBV3-1 (or the pseudogene TRBV3-2) to TRBJ1-2; 8 bases map to TRBD1. CDR1 and CDR2 from the germline V gene are LGHDT and YNNKEL (reference sequence). This CDR3 has 15 amino acids. The ends lost 4 bases at V and 1 base at J; junction bases unmatched: 5. CDR3 loop: CASSPGTGGNYGYTF. In DNA, the CDR3 is TGTGCCAGCAGCCCCGGGACAGGAGGTAACTATGGCTACACCTTC.

The gene calls are TRBV11-3 and TRBJ1-5; 7 bases map to TRBD1. The CDR3 totals 14 residues. J gave up 6 bases and V 4 bases, and 6 bases lay outside the gene matches. Germline V gene data show CDR1 as SGHNT and CDR2 as YENEEA. CDR3 nucleotide sequence: TGTGCCAGCAGCTCAGGGGGAGGACCTCAGCCCCAGCATTTT. Protein: CASSSGGGPQPQHF.

This sequence joins TRBV30 and TRBJ1-6, with 9 bases lining up with TRBD1. This CDR3 has 14 amino acids. The germline V gene encodes CDR1 GTSNPN and CDR2 SVGIG (reference sequence). The V segment lost 4 bases and the J segment 7 bases; nucleotides outside the gene matches: 5. The CDR3 here is CAWNSGTGNSPLHF. CDR3 nucleotides: TGTGCCTGGAACTCCGGGACAGGGAATTCACCCCTCCACTTT. The full variable domain, its missing parts supplied by reference TRBV30 and TRBJ1-6, is SQTIHQWPATLVQPVGSPLSLECTVEGTSNPNLYWYRQAAGRGLQLLFYSVGIGQISSEVPQNLSASRPQDRQFILSSKKLLLSDSGFYLCAWNSGTGNSPLHFGNGTRLTVT.

This chain connects TRBV27 to TRBJ1-2, with a weak D call TRBD1 (5 bases). The germline V gene has CDR1 MNHEY and CDR2 SMNVEV (reference sequence). The CDR3 covers 13 residues. Between the trimmed V and J ends, which lost 5 bases and 5 bases, there was a span of 12 bases. This chain's CDR3 is CASSPRDLYGYTF. DNA of the CDR3: TGTGCCAGCAGTCCGCGGGACTTATATGGCTACACCTTC.

This clone came up once. The CDR3 region is CASASGGEETQYF. In DNA, the CDR3 is TGTGCCAGCGCCAGCGGGGGAGAAGAGACCCAGTACTTC. The gene calls are TRBV7-2 and TRBJ2-5, with TRBD2 identical over 8 bases. The CDR3 length is 13 residues. Germline-derived CDR1 and CDR2 are SGHTA and FQGNSA. Losses at the gene ends were 8 bases for V and 3 bases for J; bases not matched to a gene: 5.

The rearrangement joins TRBV19 to TRBJ1-2, with unresolved D. The V gene lost 7 bases and the J gene lost 2 bases, with 29 bases spanning the gap. The CDR3 has 19 residues. Germline-derived CDR1 and CDR2 are LNHDA and SQIVND (reference sequence). CDR3 region: CASTLNPTSSAGKNYGYTF. The DNA of the CDR3 is TGTGCCAGTACCCTAAACCCCACGTCAAGCGCCGGGAAGAACTATGGCTACACCTTC.

The gene calls are TRBV5-8 and TRBJ1-2; 9 bases line up with TRBD1. CDR1 is SGHTS, CDR2 YDEGEE, per germline. CDR3 length equals 14 residues. The V gene end was trimmed by 5 bases and the J gene end by 9 bases; junction bases not matched to a gene: 11. DNA for the CDR3: TGTGCCAGCAGTCCGACCGGGACAGGGAATCGCTACACCTTC. Translated: CASSPTGTGNRYTF. Full variable domain (missing parts from reference TRBV5-8 and TRBJ1-2): EAGVTQSPTHLIKTRGQQATLRCSPISGHTSVYWYQQALGLGLQFLLWYDEGEERNRGNFPPRFSGRQFPNYSSELNVNALELEDSALYLCASSPTGTGNRYTFGSGTRLTVV.

This clone has a single count. This chain joins TRBV7-9 and TRBJ1-2; 7 nucleotides agree with TRBD1. The V gene end was trimmed by 5 bases and the J gene end by 5 bases; junction bases not matched to a gene: 5. The CDR3 is made up of 13 amino acids. In germline, CDR1 is SEHNR, CDR2 FQNEAQ (reference sequence). In nucleotides, the CDR3 is TGTGCCAGCAGCCCCGGGACAGAGTATGGCTACACCTTC. Translated: CASSPGTEYGYTF.

The chain has TRBV7-9 and TRBJ1-6; possibly TRBD1 for D (6 bases). The CDR3 is 14 amino acids. Germline CDR1 SEHNR, CDR2 FQNEAQ (reference sequence). V was clipped by 7 bases and J by 8 bases, with 15 bases between them. The CDR3 DNA follows: TGTGCCAGCACCAGGACAGTCTTGGATTCACCCCTCCACTTT. Protein: CASTRTVLDSPLHF.

The chain employs TRBV29-1 and TRBJ2-5; D remains unclear. Germline V gene data show CDR1 as SQVTM and CDR2 as ANQGSEA. The V gene lost 3 bases and the J gene lost 0 bases, with 8 bases spanning the gap. The CDR3 totals 13 residues. The DNA for the CDR3 is TGCAGCGTTGACAGGCTAGACCAAGAGACCCAGTACTTC. This translates into CSVDRLDQETQYF.

The CDR3 here is CATGSQGYQPQHF. CDR3 in DNA: TGTGCCACCGGGTCCCAGGGGTATCAGCCCCAGCATTTT. The chain combines TRBV15 with TRBJ1-5, with D possibly being TRBD1 (6 bases). The CDR3 extends over 13 amino acids. Germline CDR1 and CDR2: LNHNV and YYDKDF (reference sequence). Trimming removed 8 bases from V and 5 bases from J, with 13 bases in between.

The chain combines TRBV9 with TRBJ2-6, with D possibly being TRBD1 (6 bases). Trimming took off 5 bases at V and 0 bases at J, with 9 bases between the two ends. Germline V gene sequence: CDR1 SGDLS, CDR2 YYNGEE. The CDR3 length is 15 residues. This CDR3 reads CASSDRRSGANVLTF. CDR3 nucleotide sequence: TGTGCCAGCAGTGACAGGCGCTCTGGGGCCAACGTCCTGACTTTC.

The chain joins TRBV7-3 to TRBJ2-3, with a weak D call TRBD1 (5 bases). Trimming removed 9 bases from V and 0 bases from J, with 19 bases in between. This CDR3 spans 16 amino acids. The V gene's germline CDR1 is SGHTA and CDR2 FQGTGA. DNA of the CDR3: TGTGCCAGTCAGGGCTCAGTCTCCCCAAGCACAGATACGCAGTATTTT. This translates into CASQGSVSPSTDTQYF. Based on the CDR3 plus reference TRBV7-3 and TRBJ2-3, the full variable domain is GAGVSQTPSNKVTEKGKYVELRCDPISGHTALYWYRQSLGQGPEFLIYFQGTGAADDSGLPNDRFFAVRPEGSVSTLKIQRTERGDSAVYLCASQGSVSPSTDTQYFGPGTRLTVL.

The V call is TRBV18, the J call TRBJ1-3; no clear D. The V gene lost 5 bases and the J gene lost 0 bases, with 14 bases spanning the gap. The CDR3 sequence is 16 residues long. Germline loops: CDR1 KGHSH, CDR2 LQKENI. CDR3 DNA sequence: TGTGCCAGCTCAATCCCCAGCAGACTCTCTGGAAACACCATATATTTT. Protein: CASSIPSRLSGNTIYF.

The chain links TRBV5-1 to TRBJ1-2; weak D call: TRBD1 (6 bases). The CDR3 consists of 15 residues. V lost 3 bases to trimming and J lost 3 bases, with 15 bases between them. Germline V CDR1 and CDR2: SGHRS, YFSETQ. The CDR3 DNA is TGCGCCAGCAGCTGGGGGCAGGGAAAGGACTATGGCTACACCTTC. It specifies CASSWGQGKDYGYTF. The variable domain in full, with the rest retrieved from reference TRBV5-1 and TRBJ1-2, is KAGVTQTPRYLIKTRGQQVTLSCSPISGHRSVSWYQQTPGQGLQFLFEYFSETQRNKGNFPGRFSGRQFSNSRSEMNVSTLELGDSALYLCASSWGQGKDYGYTFGSGTRLTVV.

The V and J genes are TRBV2 and TRBJ1-1, with D possibly matching TRBD1 (6 bases). This CDR3 region has 14 residues. V was shortened by 5 bases and J by 0 bases, with 10 bases between the two germline ends. CDR1 and CDR2 from the germline V gene are SNHLY and FYNNEI. The CDR3 coding sequence is TGTGCCAGCAGTACAGGGAAACTGAACACTGAAGCTTTCTTT. Protein sequence: CASSTGKLNTEAFF.

The genes are TRBV7-9 and TRBJ1-3, with D unclear. Germline V CDR1 and CDR2: SEHNR, FQNEAQ (reference sequence). Deletions cut 0 bases from V and 0 bases from J, with 6 bases between. The CDR3 runs to 15 residues. In DNA, the CDR3 is TGTGCCAGCAGCTTAGCCCCGGCCTCTGGAAACACCATATATTTT. This encodes CASSLAPASGNTIYF.